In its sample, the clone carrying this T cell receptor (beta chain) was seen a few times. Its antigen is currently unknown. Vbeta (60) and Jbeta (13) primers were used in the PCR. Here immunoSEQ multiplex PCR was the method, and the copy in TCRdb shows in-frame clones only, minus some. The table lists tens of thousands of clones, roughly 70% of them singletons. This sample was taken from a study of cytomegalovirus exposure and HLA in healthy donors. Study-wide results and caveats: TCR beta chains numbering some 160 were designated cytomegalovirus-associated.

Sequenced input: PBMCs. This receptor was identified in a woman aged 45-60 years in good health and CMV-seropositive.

CDR3 in DNA: TGTGCCAGCGGTAACGGGGAGTCCTACGAGCAGTACTTC. Residues: CASGNGESYEQYF. The chain joins TRBV2 to TRBJ2-7; maybe TRBD2 (5 bases). The CDR3 runs 13 residues. V shed 8 bases and J shed 1 base, with 12 bases lying between them. Germline V lookup: CDR1 SNHLY, CDR2 FYNNEI.